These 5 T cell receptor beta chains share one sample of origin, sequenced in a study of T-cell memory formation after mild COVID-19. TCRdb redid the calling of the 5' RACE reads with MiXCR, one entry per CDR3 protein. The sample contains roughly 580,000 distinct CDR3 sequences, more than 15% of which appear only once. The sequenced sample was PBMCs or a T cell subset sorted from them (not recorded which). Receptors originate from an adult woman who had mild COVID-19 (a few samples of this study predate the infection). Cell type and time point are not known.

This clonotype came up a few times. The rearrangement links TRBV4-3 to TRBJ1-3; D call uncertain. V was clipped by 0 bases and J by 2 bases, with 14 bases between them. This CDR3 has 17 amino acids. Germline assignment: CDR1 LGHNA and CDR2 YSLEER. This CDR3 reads CASSQDRRLFTGNTIYF. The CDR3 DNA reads TGCGCCAGCAGCCAAGACAGGCGACTGTTTACTGGAAACACCATATATTTT.

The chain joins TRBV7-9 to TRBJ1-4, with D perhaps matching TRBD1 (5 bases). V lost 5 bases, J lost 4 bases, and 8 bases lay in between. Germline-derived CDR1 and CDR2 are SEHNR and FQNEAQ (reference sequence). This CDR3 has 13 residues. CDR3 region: CASSQGYNEKLFF. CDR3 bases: TGTGCCAGCAGCCAGGGCTATAATGAAAAACTGTTTTTT.

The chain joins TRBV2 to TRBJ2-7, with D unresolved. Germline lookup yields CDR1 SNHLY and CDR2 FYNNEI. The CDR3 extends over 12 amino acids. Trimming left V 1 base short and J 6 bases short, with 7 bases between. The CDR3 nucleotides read TGTGCCAGCAGTGAAGTGGGATCCGAGCAGTACTTC. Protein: CASSEVGSEQYF.

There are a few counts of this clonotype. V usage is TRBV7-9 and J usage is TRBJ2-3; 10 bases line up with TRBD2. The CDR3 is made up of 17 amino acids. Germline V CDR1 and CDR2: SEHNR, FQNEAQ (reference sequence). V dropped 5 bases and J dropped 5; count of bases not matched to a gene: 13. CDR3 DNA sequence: TGTGCCAGCAGCCAACCGCTAGCGGGGGTTGGGGAAGATACGCAGTATTTT. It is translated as CASSQPLAGVGEDTQYF.

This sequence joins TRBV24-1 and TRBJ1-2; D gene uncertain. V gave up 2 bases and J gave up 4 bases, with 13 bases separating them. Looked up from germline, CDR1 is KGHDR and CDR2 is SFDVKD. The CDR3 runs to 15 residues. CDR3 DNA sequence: TGTGCCACCAGTGATTCAGGACGGGAAAGCTATGGCTACACCTTC. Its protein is CATSDSGRESYGYTF.